This TCR beta chain is from a study of T cell responses to AZD1222 COVID-19 vaccine. Broader study findings: Spike as a whole was targeted by vaccine-associated CD4 TCRs, dominant at 160-218 and 743-854. Nearly half of spike-specific TCRs reportedly target unmutated variant regions. Only a handful of AZD1222 recipients, roughly six in all, had baseline seropositivity.

This CDR3 spans 12 amino acids. Trimming shortened V by 0 bases and J by 6 bases, and 5 bases separated the two germline ends. The germline CDR1 and CDR2 sequences are SGHRS and YFSETQ. In the case of this clone: The antigen remains unidentified.

This table comes from immunoSEQ multiplex PCR, and its TCRdb copy is limited to in-frame clones, with some not included. The sample has roughly 130,000 clones; about nine tenths are singletons. The sequence derives from an adult in good health. V is TRBV5-1 and J is TRBJ2-3; D remains unclear. The sequencing here drew on peripheral blood, taken on day 0 of MenACWY control vaccination. The CDR3 region has the DNA TGCGCCAGCAGCTTGGCCCCGGATACGCAGTATTTT. This translates into CASSLAPDTQYF.